The rows below give T cell receptor beta chains drawn from one sample of a study of PD-1 blockade in classical Hodgkin lymphoma. Method: immunoSEQ multiplex PCR; TCRdb's copy keeps in-frame clones and lacks some. The table has approximately 100,000 clones, 85% to 90% seen once. The sample in question was peripheral blood mononuclear cells (PBMCs), obtained before the second cycle of nivolumab. The receptors derive from a human donor with classical Hodgkin lymphoma. The CDR3 runs from the conserved cysteine through the conserved F or W. The D gene is left open where the match is weak. Size is stated for part of the rows, as once, few or many counts, or as a class when the clone is expanded.

size	V	J	D	DNA	CDR3
-	TRBV5-1	TRBJ1-1	-	TGCGCCAGCAGTCTACGAACAGGGACGGACACTGAAGCTTTCTTT	CASSLRTGTDTEAFF
-	TRBV30	TRBJ2-5	TRBD2	TGTGCCTGGAGTGCAGGACTAGCGCGATTACAAGAGACCCAGTACTTC	CAWSAGLARLQETQYF
-	TRBV29-1	TRBJ1-2	-	TGCAGCGTGGGGGGGGTCTATGGCTACACCTTC	CSVGGVYGYTF
-	TRBV7-9	TRBJ2-4	-	TGTGCCAGCACAGGGGGGCGGGCCAAAAACATTCAGTACTTC	CASTGGRAKNIQYF
-	TRBV11-2	TRBJ1-6	TRBD1	TGTGCCAGCAGCTTAGCCGGGACAGGGCATTCACCCCTCCACTTT	CASSLAGTGHSPLHF
-	TRBV25-1	TRBJ1-2	TRBD1	TGTGCCAGCGGGGTAGGGGGCCATGGCTACACCTTC	CASGVGGHGYTF
-	TRBV7-7	TRBJ2-1	-	TGTGCCAGCAGCTCCGGGACGGGGTACAATGAGCAGTTCTTC	CASSSGTGYNEQFF
-	TRBV9	TRBJ2-2	-	TGTGCCAGCAGGCCGGCTCCGAACACCGGGGAGCTGTTTTTT	CASRPAPNTGELFF
-	TRBV6-6	TRBJ1-4	-	TGTGCCAGCAGACAGGGACCCTTATCGGGGGAAAAACTGTTTTTT	CASRQGPLSGEKLFF
-	TRBV4-3	TRBJ2-5	-	TGCGCCAGCAGCCAAGACAGGGGACAAGAGACCCAGTACTTC	CASSQDRGQETQYF
-	TRBV30	TRBJ2-1	TRBD2	TGTGCCTGGGGACTAGAGCTGGGTGAGCAGTTCTTC	CAWGLELGEQFF
once	TRBV4-3	TRBJ1-5	TRBD1	TGCGCCAGCGCAAACCGGGACAGGCTCAGGTTAAGCAATCAGCCCCAGCATTTT	CASANRDRLRLSNQPQHF
-	TRBV11-2	TRBJ2-1	TRBD2	TGTGCCAGCAGCTTAGCGGCGGGGGGGCCATCGGTTGAGCAGTTCTTC	CASSLAAGGPSVEQFF